The 25 T cell receptor beta chains listed next were all sequenced from one sample in a study of blood T cell repertoires in COVID-19 (dated by TCRdb to the early 2020s). Receptors were amplified or captured by the immunoSEQ multiplex PCR assay. TCRdb's version of the immuneACCESS table is confined to in-frame rearrangements and falls short of the full clone set. An unresolved V gene accounts for under half of the shortfall where checked; the remainder is of unknown origin. A total of 300,000 to 400,000 clones appear in this sample, 85% to 90% of them only once. Of the sample, around 1.2% is held by the ten largest clones. The sequencing input was PBMCs or T cells enriched from blood (not recorded which). The receptors originated from a woman in her late teens or twenties who had recovered from COVID-19.

The chain combines TRBV2 with TRBJ2-5, with 7 positions matching TRBD1. Germline V gene sequence: CDR1 SNHLY, CDR2 FYNNEI. Trimming took 4 bases from V and 5 from J; bases not matched to a gene: 10. The CDR3 spans 15 residues. The DNA for the CDR3 is TGTGCCAGCAGTGGGGGCAGGGGGTTTAGTGAGACCCAGTACTTC. Amino acid sequence: CASSGGRGFSETQYF.

The J gene is TRBJ2-1, the V gene TRBV29-1; TRBD2 matches 7 bases. Germline trimming cut 4 bases from V and 6 bases from J; bases unmatched to any gene: 6. CDR3 length: 13 amino acids. Germline assignment: CDR1 SQVTM and CDR2 ANQGSEA. CDR3 residues: CSVGGGSVNEQFF. The CDR3 DNA reads as TGCAGCGTTGGGGGGGGTAGCGTCAATGAGCAGTTCTTC.

The chain employs TRBV6-5 and TRBJ2-6; tentative D call: TRBD1 (6 bases). This CDR3 contains 15 residues. Germline CDR1 MNHEY, CDR2 SVGAGI. Deletions cut 5 bases from V and 2 bases from J, with 10 bases between. For the CDR3, the DNA is TGTGCCAGCAGTCTTTACAGGGCTGGGGCCAACGTCCTGACTTTC. It codes for CASSLYRAGANVLTF.

This sequence joins TRBV7-8 and TRBJ2-7; 7 bases are a match to TRBD2. The CDR3 sequence is 17 residues long. V gave up 5 bases and J gave up 3 bases; unmatched junction bases: 16. Looked up from germline, CDR1 is SGHVS and CDR2 is FQNEAQ. CDR3 DNA: TGTGCCAGCAGCCCTAGCGTCCTCCCAGCGGGGTTCTACGAGCAGTACTTC. Protein sequence: CASSPSVLPAGFYEQYF. Looking up the rest from reference TRBV7-8 and TRBJ2-7 gives the full variable domain: GAGVSQSPRYKVAKRGQDVALRCDPISGHVSLFWYQQALGQGPEFLTYFQNEAQLDKSGLPSDRFFAERPEGSVSTLKIQRTQQEDSAVYLCASSPSVLPAGFYEQYFGPGTRLTVT.

V and J are TRBV7-8 and TRBJ2-2; D possibly corresponds to TRBD2 (5 bases). CDR1 is SGHVS, CDR2 FQNEAQ, per germline. The CDR3 loop spans 16 amino acids. V lost 1 base and J lost 8, with 17 bases in between. DNA for the CDR3: TGTGCCAGCAGCTTAGGAAGAGGGCCTACGGGGGGGGAGCTGTTTTTT. Protein: CASSLGRGPTGGELFF.

The table lists this clone with a count of one. The rearrangement joins TRBV7-3 to TRBJ1-1; D ambiguous. Trimming removed 1 base from V and 7 bases from J, with 10 bases in between. CDR1 SGHTA and CDR2 FQGTGA come from the germline V gene. The CDR3 length is 13 residues. CDR3 region: CASSLIHGGEAFF. DNA for the CDR3: TGTGCCAGCAGCTTAATCCATGGCGGTGAAGCTTTCTTT. Full variable domain (outside the CDR3, taken from reference TRBV7-3 and TRBJ1-1): GAGVSQTPSNKVTEKGKYVELRCDPISGHTALYWYRQSLGQGPEFLIYFQGTGAADDSGLPNDRFFAVRPEGSVSTLKIQRTERGDSAVYLCASSLIHGGEAFFGQGTRLTVV.

This clone showed up just once. The V and J genes are TRBV6-2 or TRBV6-3 and TRBJ1-2; 7 nucleotides match TRBD1. The CDR3 extends over 12 amino acids. The ends lost 4 bases at V and 6 bases at J; junction bases unmatched: 2. CDR1 is MNHEY, CDR2 SVGEGT, per germline. The CDR3 DNA reads as TGTGCCAGCAGTTCAACAGGGGATGGCTACACCTTC. Translated, it gives CASSSTGDGYTF.

The chain links TRBV7-2 to TRBJ2-2, with 9 bases that match TRBD1. Germline V gene sequence: CDR1 SGHTA, CDR2 FQGNSA. The CDR3 has 16 residues. Trimming at V came to 2 bases and at J to 2 bases, leaving 3 bases not matched to a gene. This CDR3 reads CASSLRGQGNTGELFF. CDR3 DNA: TGTGCCAGCAGCTTACGGGGACAGGGTAACACCGGGGAGCTGTTTTTT.

The rearrangement links TRBV10-3 to TRBJ1-5; D is ambiguous. V lost 1 base, J lost 0 bases, and 10 bases lay in between. The CDR3 extends over 16 amino acids. Germline V lookup: CDR1 ENHRY, CDR2 SYGVKD. CDR3 sequence (DNA): TGTGCCATCAGTGAGTATGAGGCGGGTAGCAATCAGCCCCAGCATTTT. Protein: CAISEYEAGSNQPQHF.

J is TRBJ1-2 and V is TRBV19; TRBD1 aligns across 12 bases. Germline CDR1 is LNHDA and CDR2 is SQIVND (reference sequence). With V trimmed by 5 bases and J by 4 bases, 11 bases remained unmatched. This CDR3 is 17 amino acids long. CDR3 sequence: CASSVSPGQGAGYGYTF. The CDR3 nucleotides read TGTGCCAGTAGTGTTTCACCGGGACAGGGGGCCGGCTATGGCTACACCTTC.

The genes are TRBV3-1 (or the pseudogene TRBV3-2) and TRBJ1-1; 9 nucleotides match TRBD1. Germline assignment: CDR1 LGHDT and CDR2 YNNKEL (reference sequence). This CDR3 has 15 amino acids. J gave up 4 bases and V 5 bases, and 8 bases lay outside the gene matches. Written as DNA, the CDR3 is TGTGCCAGCAGCACTAGACAGGGGGTGCGCACTGAAGCTTTCTTT. As protein: CASSTRQGVRTEAFF.

This clone was observed once. The sample contains more than one DNA sequence encoding this CDR3. The chain combines TRBV5-1 with TRBJ2-3, with 10 bases that match TRBD2. The CDR3 covers 17 residues. Per germline, CDR1 SGHRS and CDR2 YFSETQ. Trimming removed 0 bases from V and 0 bases from J; junction bases left unmatched: 4. The CDR3: CASSLAPSGGSTDTQYF. The CDR3 DNA is TGCGCCAGCAGCTTGGCCCCTAGCGGGGGCAGCACAGATACGCAGTATTTT.

In this sample, this clone turned up a few times. This sequence joins TRBV10-3 and TRBJ2-2; TRBD2 might be the D (5 bases). Looked up from germline, CDR1 is ENHRY and CDR2 is SYGVKD. V shed 2 bases and J shed 5 bases, with 9 bases lying between them. This CDR3 has 14 residues. The CDR3 nucleotides read TGTGCCATCAGTGAGGTCGGGGTTACCGGGGAGCTGTTTTTT. Translating it yields CAISEVGVTGELFF.

The chain couples TRBV5-5 to TRBJ2-7; 7 bases map to TRBD1. CDR3 length: 14 amino acids. The V gene's germline CDR1 is SGHKS and CDR2 YYEKEE (reference sequence). Trimming removed 5 bases from V and 2 bases from J; junction bases left unmatched: 7. CDR3 amino acids: CASREGDSTYEQYF. The CDR3 coding sequence is TGTGCCAGCAGAGAGGGGGACAGCACCTACGAGCAGTACTTC.

The J gene is TRBJ2-3, the V gene TRBV4-1; D might be TRBD1 (5 bases). CDR3 length equals 18 residues. Germline V CDR1 and CDR2: MGHRA, YSYEKL. V was pared by 3 bases and J by 0 bases, with 19 bases between. CDR3 in amino acids: CASSQFSQAGPSTDTQYF. The CDR3 DNA reads as TGCGCCAGCAGCCAGTTCTCTCAGGCAGGGCCTAGCACAGATACGCAGTATTTT.

The chain is built from TRBV5-4 and TRBJ2-2, with D perhaps TRBD2 (7 bases). V was shortened by 4 bases and J by 15 bases, with 25 bases between the two germline ends. The CDR3 contains 15 residues. Germline loops: CDR1 SGHNT, CDR2 YYREEE (reference sequence). CDR3 nucleotides: TGTGCCAGCAGCCCACAACAGGGTGCGCCGGGGAGGGTGTTTTTT. Translating it yields CASSPQQGAPGRVFF.

The gene calls are TRBV11-2 and TRBJ1-2, with D maybe TRBD1 (6 bases). Trimming removed 3 bases from V and 2 bases from J, with 10 bases in between. Germline V gives CDR1 SGHAT, CDR2 FQNNGV. This CDR3 comprises 14 residues. The CDR3 DNA follows: TGTGCCAGCAGCTTTCCGACAGGAAACTATGGCTACACCTTC. Translation: CASSFPTGNYGYTF.

The chain combines TRBV5-6 with TRBJ2-7, with 10 bases identical to TRBD1. The CDR3 spans 15 residues. The germline gives CDR1 SGHDT, CDR2 YYEEEE. After removal of 2 bases from V and 7 bases from J, the junction contained 9 bases not matched to a gene. The CDR3 loop is CASSLTGTGVREQYF. The CDR3 nucleotides are TGTGCCAGCAGCTTAACCGGGACAGGGGTAAGGGAGCAGTACTTC.

J is TRBJ2-7 and V is TRBV9, with 8 positions matching TRBD2. Germline V gene sequence: CDR1 SGDLS, CDR2 YYNGEE. The CDR3 consists of 15 residues. J gave up 4 bases and V 4 bases, and 10 bases lay outside the gene matches. The CDR3, as DNA: TGTGCCAGCAGCCGAGCCCCAGCGGGGGTTTACGAGCAGTACTTC. Translated: CASSRAPAGVYEQYF.

The gene calls are TRBV11-1 and TRBJ2-3, with 13 bases identical to TRBD2. Per germline, CDR1 SGHAT and CDR2 FQDESV (reference sequence). V shed 5 bases, J shed 3 bases, and the junction held 5 bases outside the gene matches. This CDR3 has 16 amino acids. The CDR3: CASSRWTSGGTDTQYF. CDR3 sequence (DNA): TGTGCCAGCAGCAGATGGACTAGCGGGGGAACAGATACGCAGTATTTT.

The chain links TRBV19 to TRBJ2-7; 8 bases align to TRBD1. This CDR3 contains 16 residues. CDR1 LNHDA and CDR2 SQIVND come from the germline V gene (reference sequence). After removal of 1 base from V and 1 base from J, the junction contained 6 bases not matched to a gene. CDR3 nucleotides: TGTGCCAGTAGTATAGGGGGGACAGGTTTTTCCTACGAGCAGTACTTC. Its protein is CASSIGGTGFSYEQYF.

The chain uses TRBV18 and TRBJ2-7, with D possibly TRBD2 on 5 matching bases. The CDR3 covers 15 residues. Trimming shortened V by 4 bases and J by 1 base, and 14 bases separated the two germline ends. Germline V gives CDR1 KGHSH, CDR2 LQKENI. CDR3 sequence (DNA): TGTGCCAGCTCACATGCCGGGGTAGGATCCTACGAGCAGTACTTC. Its protein is CASSHAGVGSYEQYF.

The chain combines TRBV27 with TRBJ2-7, with 10 bases that match TRBD1. V was pared by 5 bases and J by 6 bases, with 10 bases of the junction left unmatched. The CDR3 totals 15 residues. Per germline, CDR1 MNHEY and CDR2 SMNVEV (reference sequence). CDR3 region: CASSDLGDRGLEQYF. The DNA of the CDR3 is TGTGCCAGCAGTGACCTCGGGGACAGGGGTCTCGAGCAGTACTTC.

The rearrangement joins TRBV7-9 to TRBJ2-5; 9 positions match TRBD1. Germline V gene data show CDR1 as SEHNR and CDR2 as FQNEAQ (reference sequence). After removal of 8 bases from V and 2 bases from J, the junction contained 12 bases not matched to a gene. The CDR3 runs 16 residues. CDR3 loop: CASDRGATGAQETQYF. CDR3 DNA sequence: TGTGCCAGCGACAGGGGGGCTACAGGGGCTCAAGAGACCCAGTACTTC.

The chain couples TRBV9 to TRBJ2-7, with D perhaps matching TRBD1 (5 bases). Germline lookup yields CDR1 SGDLS and CDR2 YYNGEE. The length of the CDR3 is 14 residues. V was cut by 0 bases and J by 6 bases, with 13 bases left in between. CDR3 region: CASSVGRAPGEQYF. The DNA for the CDR3 is TGTGCCAGCAGCGTAGGCAGGGCTCCCGGCGAGCAGTACTTC.